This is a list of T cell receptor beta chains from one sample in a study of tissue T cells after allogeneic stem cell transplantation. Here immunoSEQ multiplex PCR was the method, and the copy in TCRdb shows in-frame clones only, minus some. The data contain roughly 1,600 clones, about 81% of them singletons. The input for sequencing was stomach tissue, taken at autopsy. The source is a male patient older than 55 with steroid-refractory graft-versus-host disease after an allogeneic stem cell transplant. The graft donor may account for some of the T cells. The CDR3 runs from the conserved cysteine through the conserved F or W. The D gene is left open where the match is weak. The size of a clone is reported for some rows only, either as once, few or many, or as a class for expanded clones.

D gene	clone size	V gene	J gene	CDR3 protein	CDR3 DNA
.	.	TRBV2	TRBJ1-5	CASSGGISNQPQHF	TGTGCCAGCAGTGGCGGGATTAGCAATCAGCCCCAGCATTTT
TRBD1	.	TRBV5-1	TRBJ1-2	CASSPNSGTGFNGYTF	TGCGCCAGCAGCCCGAACTCCGGGACAGGGTTTAATGGCTACACCTTC
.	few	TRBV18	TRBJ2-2	CASSPDLSNTGELFF	TGTGCCAGCTCACCGGACCTATCGAACACCGGGGAGCTGTTTTTT
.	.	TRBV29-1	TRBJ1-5	CSVAGPGGYSNQPQHF	TGCAGCGTGGCGGGGCCAGGCGGATATAGCAATCAGCCCCAGCATTTT
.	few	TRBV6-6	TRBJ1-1	CASSLAGDRGSRTEAFF	TGTGCCAGCAGTCTGGCGGGGGATCGAGGCAGCCGCACTGAAGCTTTCTTT
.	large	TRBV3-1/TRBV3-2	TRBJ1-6	CASSRAGAGSPLHF	TGTGCCAGCAGCCGGGCAGGAGCGGGTTCACCCCTCCACTTT
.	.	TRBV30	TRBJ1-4	CAWSPPGGSGEKLFF	TGTGCCTGGAGTCCCCCCGGGGGGTCCGGTGAAAAACTGTTTTTT
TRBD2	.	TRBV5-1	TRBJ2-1	CASSFTSGGRGEQFF	TGCGCCAGCAGCTTTACTAGCGGGGGGCGGGGTGAGCAGTTCTTC
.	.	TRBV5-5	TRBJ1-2	CASTGGSAGDNYGYTF	TGTGCCAGCACCGGCGGGTCGGCAGGGGATAACTATGGCTACACCTTC
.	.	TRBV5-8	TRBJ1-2	CASSWGGSVGYTF	TGTGCCAGCAGCTGGGGGGGGTCAGTCGGCTACACCTTC
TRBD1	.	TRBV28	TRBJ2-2	CASSLTGVTGELFF	TGTGCCAGCAGTTTGACAGGGGTTACCGGGGAGCTGTTTTTT
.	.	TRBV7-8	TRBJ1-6	CASSLIRERGYSPLHF	TGTGCCAGCAGCTTAATCAGGGAACGAGGGTATTCACCCCTCCACTTT
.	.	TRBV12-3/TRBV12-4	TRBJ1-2	CASSLAGPYGYTF	TGTGCCAGCAGTTTAGCAGGCCCCTATGGCTACACCTTC
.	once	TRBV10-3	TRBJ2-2	CAISFNGELFF	TGTGCCATCTCCTTTAACGGGGAGCTGTTTTTT
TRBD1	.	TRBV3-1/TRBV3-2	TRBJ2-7	CASSARQGPYEQYF	TGTGCCAGCAGCGCCCGACAGGGGCCCTACGAGCAGTACTTC
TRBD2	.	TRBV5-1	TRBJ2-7	CASSYGRADSYEQYF	TGCGCCAGCAGCTATGGGAGGGCCGACTCCTACGAGCAGTACTTC
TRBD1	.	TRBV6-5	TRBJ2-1	CASKWTGGRNEQFF	TGTGCCAGCAAATGGACAGGGGGGCGGAATGAGCAGTTCTTC
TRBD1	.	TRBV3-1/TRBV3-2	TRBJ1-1	CASSPRGPGTEAFF	TGTGCCAGCAGCCCCAGGGGGCCAGGCACTGAAGCTTTCTTT
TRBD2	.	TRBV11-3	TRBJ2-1	CASSPRTSGGPDNEQFF	TGTGCCAGCAGTCCTAGGACTAGCGGGGGCCCCGACAATGAGCAGTTCTTC
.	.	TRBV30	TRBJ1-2	CAWSDLSGGYTF	TGTGCCTGGAGTGATTTATCCGGGGGCTACACCTTC
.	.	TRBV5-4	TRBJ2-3	CASSLDSTGPDTQYF	TGTGCCAGCAGCTTGGACTCAACGGGGCCAGATACGCAGTATTTT
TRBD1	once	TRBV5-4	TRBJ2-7	CASSPGTGAPRDYEQYF	TGTGCCAGCAGTCCCGGGACAGGGGCTCCCCGGGACTACGAGCAGTACTTC
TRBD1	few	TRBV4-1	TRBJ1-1	CASSNRDRGWPEAFF	TGCGCCAGCAGCAATCGGGACAGGGGGTGGCCTGAAGCTTTCTTT
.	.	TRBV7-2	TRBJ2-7	CASNPAPGRDEQYF	TGTGCCAGCAACCCGGCGCCAGGGAGAGACGAGCAGTACTTC
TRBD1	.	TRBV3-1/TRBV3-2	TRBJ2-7	CASSPTQGTYEQYF	TGTGCCAGCAGCCCTACACAGGGGACCTACGAGCAGTACTTC